One sample yielded the 25 T cell receptor beta chains listed below, sequenced in a study of CD8 T cells in Susac syndrome. Reverse transcription of roughly 0.45 to 1 ug RNA used random hexamers. TCRdb fed the immunoSEQ multiplex PCR reads into MiXCR, producing one record per CDR3 protein. This sample carries more than 100,000 distinct CDR3 sequences, 96% of them seen once, and the ten largest clones take less than 0.15%. The specimen was CD4+ T cells from PBMCs. The receptor source for this set is a human donor with Susac syndrome.

On this clonotype itself: An end of the junction does not agree with germline; a read error may underlie this. This chain uses TRBV5-1 with TRBJ1-1, with D perhaps TRBD1 (5 bases). Germline lookup yields CDR1 SGHRS and CDR2 YFSETQ. CDR3 length: 12 amino acids. CDR3 nucleotide sequence: TGTGCCAGCAGTTTGGGTCAGGGTGAAGCTTTCTTT. Its translation: CASSLGQGEAFF. Complete variable domain (other parts from reference TRBV5-1 and TRBJ1-1): KAGVTQTPRYLIKTRGQQVTLSCSPISGHRSVSWYQQTPGQGLQFLFEYFSETQRNKGNFPGRFSGRQFSNSRSEMNVSTLELGDSALYLCASSLGQGEAFFGQGTRLTVV.

The rearrangement uses TRBV30 and TRBJ2-1, with 7 bases fitting TRBD2. Trimming took 3 bases from V and 9 from J; bases not matched to a gene: 5. CDR1 is GTSNPN and CDR2 is SVGIG in the germline V gene (reference sequence). This CDR3 contains 12 residues. CDR3 nucleotides: TGTGCCTGGAGCCCAGGCGGGAGTGAGCAGTTCTTC. Its protein is CAWSPGGSEQFF.

The chain uses TRBV3-1 and TRBJ2-1; possibly TRBD2 for D (5 bases). CDR3 length: 15 residues. Germline-derived CDR1 and CDR2 are LGHDT and YNNKEL (reference sequence). V gave up 2 bases and J gave up 3 bases, with 11 bases separating them. DNA for the CDR3: TGTGCCAGCAGCCAAACTAGGGCGGGCTACAATGAGCAGTTCTTC. Translating gives CASSQTRAGYNEQFF.

The chain joins TRBV6-6 to TRBJ2-1; D remains ambiguous. The CDR3 is 13 residues long. Germline-derived CDR1 and CDR2 are MNHNY and SVGAGI (reference sequence). V lost 5 bases, J lost 3 bases, and 8 bases lay in between. CDR3 region: CASSDDNYNEQFF. CDR3 in DNA: TGTGCCAGCAGTGACGACAACTACAATGAGCAGTTCTTC.

The chain links TRBV7-6 to TRBJ2-1; TRBD2 agrees at 7 bases. Germline CDR1 is SGHVS and CDR2 is FNYEAQ. The CDR3 has 16 residues. V lost 5 bases to trimming and J lost 3 bases; unmatched junction nucleotides: 10. The CDR3 region is CASSLPVASGYNEQFF. For the CDR3, the DNA is TGTGCCAGCAGCCTCCCCGTGGCTAGCGGCTACAATGAGCAGTTCTTC. Together with reference TRBV7-6 and TRBJ2-1, the CDR3 gives the full variable domain: GAGVSQSPRYKVTKRGQDVALRCDPISGHVSLYWYRQALGQGPEFLTYFNYEAQQDKSGLPNDRFSAERPEGSISTLTIQRTEQRDSAMYRCASSLPVASGYNEQFFGPGTRLTVL.

In its sample, this clonotype was seen once. The V gene is TRBV6-2 or TRBV6-3, the J gene TRBJ1-2; possibly TRBD1 for D (5 bases). From germline, CDR1 is MNHEY and CDR2 SVGEGT. Trimming removed 6 bases from V and 0 bases from J, with 8 bases in between. The CDR3 is 13 amino acids. CDR3 in amino acids: CASRPDTNYGYTF. In nucleotides, the CDR3 is TGTGCCAGCAGGCCGGACACTAACTATGGCTACACCTTC.

This chain joins TRBV20-1 and TRBJ2-2, with D unclear. The CDR3 spans 15 residues. The V gene lost 3 bases and the J gene lost 1 base, with 12 bases spanning the gap. Germline V gene sequence: CDR1 DFQATT, CDR2 SNEGSKA (reference sequence). This CDR3 reads CSARGIDVNTGELFF. CDR3 coding DNA: TGCAGTGCTAGGGGCATTGATGTGAACACCGGGGAGCTGTTTTTT.

The CDR3 reads CASSSTTRTGGLAETQYF. The CDR3 nucleotides read TGTGCCAGCAGCTCAACTACCCGGACGGGCGGACTAGCGGAGACCCAGTACTTC. The V call is TRBV6-1, the J call TRBJ2-5; 9 bases align to TRBD2. The J segment lost 5 bases and the V segment lost 6 bases, leaving 19 bases of the junction unmatched. CDR1 is MNHNS and CDR2 is SASEGT in the germline V gene. This CDR3 is built from 18 residues.

The J gene is TRBJ2-7, the V gene TRBV14; TRBD1 matches at 9 bases. Germline V CDR1 and CDR2: SGHDN, FVKESK. The CDR3 length is 16 residues. V shed 3 bases and J 5 bases; nucleotides not matched to a gene: 11. The CDR3 nucleotides are TGTGCCAGCAGCCACTTACCGGGACAGGGTCCCCACGAGCAGTACTTC. Translated, it gives CASSHLPGQGPHEQYF. The whole variable domain, remainder taken from reference TRBV14 and TRBJ2-7, is EAGVTQFPSHSVIEKGQTVTLRCDPISGHDNLYWYRRVMGKEIKFLLHFVKESKQDESGMPNNRFLAERTGGTYSTLKVQPAELEDSGVYFCASSHLPGQGPHEQYFGPGTRLTVT.

The gene calls are TRBV29-1 and TRBJ2-7; D may be TRBD1 (7 bases). CDR1 is SQVTM and CDR2 is ANQGSEA in the germline V gene. The CDR3 length is 13 residues. V lost 4 bases and J 3 bases, leaving 13 bases between the germline ends. The CDR3 loop reads CSVVAGGSYEQYF. The CDR3 DNA sequence: TGCAGCGTTGTCGCAGGGGGGAGCTACGAGCAGTACTTC.

V is TRBV4-1 and J is TRBJ2-2, with a tentative D call TRBD2 (5 bases). Germline V gene lookup returns CDR1 MGHRA and CDR2 YSYEKL. The CDR3 covers 15 residues. V lost 1 base to trimming and J lost 6 bases, with 12 bases between them. In DNA, the CDR3 is TGCGCCAGCAGCCAAGTTCCCCGAGGGTCCGGGGAGCTGTTTTTT. Amino acids: CASSQVPRGSGELFF.

The genes are TRBV6-1 and TRBJ2-5, with D unclear. The germline V and J ends were trimmed by 7 bases and 6 bases, with 24 bases remaining between them. Germline loops: CDR1 MNHNS, CDR2 SASEGT. There are 16 residues in the CDR3. The CDR3 DNA reads as TGTGCCAGCACGGCTACAGTACCCCCGACTGGAAAGACCCAGTACTTC. It translates to CASTATVPPTGKTQYF.

V gene TRBV6-2 or TRBV6-3 combines with J gene TRBJ2-1; 13 nucleotides match TRBD2. Germline V gives CDR1 MNHEY, CDR2 SVGEGT. V was clipped by 6 bases and J by 3 bases; unmatched bases: 5. The CDR3 consists of 16 residues. This CDR3 reads CASRSGTSGIYNEQFF. The CDR3 DNA follows: TGTGCCAGCAGATCCGGGACTAGCGGGATCTACAATGAGCAGTTCTTC.

The rearrangement joins TRBV27 to TRBJ2-3, with D maybe TRBD2 (6 bases). V was trimmed by 8 bases and J by 6 bases, leaving 18 bases between them. Per germline, CDR1 MNHEY and CDR2 SMNVEV (reference sequence). The CDR3 loop spans 14 amino acids. CDR3 DNA: TGTGCCAGCGCCCTCGGAAGGGACTCCGATACGCAGTATTTT. Translation: CASALGRDSDTQYF.

V usage is TRBV29-1 and J usage is TRBJ2-3, with D unclear. Per germline, CDR1 SQVTM and CDR2 ANQGSEA. V was trimmed by 4 bases and J by 0 bases, leaving 11 bases between them. CDR3 length: 14 amino acids. This CDR3 is CSVVRVASTDTQYF. In DNA, the CDR3 is TGCAGCGTTGTAAGGGTAGCTAGCACAGATACGCAGTATTTT.

V usage is TRBV5-1 and J usage is TRBJ2-7; 7 bases map to TRBD1. Germline values: CDR1 SGHRS, CDR2 YFSETQ. The CDR3 consists of 14 residues. V shed 2 bases and J 4 bases; nucleotides not matched to a gene: 6. This CDR3 reads CASSLPGQMYEQYF. CDR3 in DNA: TGCGCCAGCAGCTTACCGGGACAGATGTACGAGCAGTACTTC.

V is TRBV29-1 and J is TRBJ2-7; D unclear. This CDR3 has 13 amino acids. CDR1 is SQVTM and CDR2 is ANQGSEA in the germline V gene. Trimming removed 5 bases at V and 0 bases at J, with 11 bases between. CDR3 nucleotides: TGCAGCGTTTCTATGAGGAGCTCCTACGAGCAGTACTTC. It codes for CSVSMRSSYEQYF.

V is TRBV9 and J is TRBJ2-5, with 9 bases lining up with TRBD1. The CDR3 contains 15 residues. V lost 0 bases and J lost 6; bases outside the gene matches: 6. Germline loops: CDR1 SGDLS, CDR2 YYNGEE. The CDR3: CASSVDGTGLKTQYF. The CDR3 DNA reads as TGTGCCAGCAGCGTAGATGGGACAGGGTTAAAGACCCAGTACTTC.

The rearrangement uses TRBV20-1 and TRBJ2-3; 8 bases match TRBD2. The CDR3 loop spans 15 amino acids. Looked up from germline, CDR1 is DFQATT and CDR2 is SNEGSKA (reference sequence). The ends lost 2 bases at V and 1 base at J; junction bases unmatched: 5. DNA for the CDR3: TGCAGTGCTAGACGGACGACTAGCGGCACAGATACGCAGTATTTT. Residues: CSARRTTSGTDTQYF.

This chain links TRBV30 with TRBJ2-7, with TRBD1 identical over 9 bases. From germline, CDR1 is GTSNPN and CDR2 SVGIG (reference sequence). This CDR3 has 16 residues. The ends lost 4 bases at V and 3 bases at J; junction bases unmatched: 13. CDR3 bases: TGTGCCTGGACCTCCATAAGTAGACAGGGGGACTACGAGCAGTACTTC. This translates into CAWTSISRQGDYEQYF.

The chain joins TRBV2 to TRBJ2-1; D is unresolved. Trimming shortened V by 6 bases and J by 16 bases, and 19 bases separated the two germline ends. The CDR3 consists of 12 residues. Germline values: CDR1 SNHLY, CDR2 FYNNEI. The CDR3 here is CASSADSFPVFF. The CDR3, as DNA: TGTGCCAGCAGCGCTGACTCCTTTCCGGTATTCTTC. The full variable domain, rest sourced from reference TRBV2 and TRBJ2-1, is EPEVTQTPSHQVTQMGQEVILRCVPISNHLYFYWYRQILGQKVEFLVSFYNNEISEKSEIFDDQFSVERPDGSNFTLKIRSTKLEDSAMYFCASSADSFPVFFGPGTRLTVL.

V and J are TRBV18 and TRBJ2-6, with D perhaps TRBD2 (5 bases). There are 16 residues in the CDR3. Trimming removed 0 bases at V and 2 bases at J, with 8 bases between. Germline-derived CDR1 and CDR2 are KGHSH and LQKENI. CDR3 DNA: TGTGCCAGCTCACCACCTCTCGGGGCTGGGGCCAACGTCCTGACTTTC. Amino acid sequence: CASSPPLGAGANVLTF.

This chain uses TRBV5-1 with TRBJ2-1; weak D call: TRBD2 (6 bases). The CDR3 loop spans 14 amino acids. V was cut by 3 bases and J by 8 bases, with 15 bases left in between. Germline V gives CDR1 SGHRS, CDR2 YFSETQ. The CDR3 sequence is CASSSALASDEQFF. CDR3 nucleotides: TGCGCCAGCAGCTCAGCACTAGCTTCGGATGAGCAGTTCTTC. The whole variable domain, remainder taken from reference TRBV5-1 and TRBJ2-1, is KAGVTQTPRYLIKTRGQQVTLSCSPISGHRSVSWYQQTPGQGLQFLFEYFSETQRNKGNFPGRFSGRQFSNSRSEMNVSTLELGDSALYLCASSSALASDEQFFGPGTRLTVL.

The chain couples TRBV29-1 to TRBJ2-7, with 9 bases lining up with TRBD1. The length of the CDR3 is 13 residues. Germline assignment: CDR1 SQVTM and CDR2 ANQGSEA. V was pared by 5 bases and J by 4 bases, with 6 bases of the junction left unmatched. The chain's CDR3 is CSVPTGGKYEQYF. CDR3 in DNA: TGCAGCGTTCCGACAGGGGGTAAATACGAGCAGTACTTC.

The rearrangement links TRBV5-4 to TRBJ2-1; tentative D call: TRBD2 (6 bases). Germline lookup yields CDR1 SGHNT and CDR2 YYREEE (reference sequence). This CDR3 region has 16 residues. The germline V and J ends were trimmed by 5 bases and 0 bases, with 15 bases remaining between them. The CDR3: CASRGGSSGSYNEQFF. The CDR3 region has the DNA TGTGCCAGCAGGGGAGGAAGTAGCGGCTCCTACAATGAGCAGTTCTTC.